This note documents a single T cell receptor beta chain sequence. Repertoires were generated with immunoSEQ multiplex PCR, while TCRdb's copy carries only in-frame clones and drops some. The sample has 45,000 to 65,000 clones; about four fifths are singletons. The data belong to a study of memory CD4+ T cells and cytomegalovirus serostatus. This CDR3 region has 12 residues. In germline, CDR1 is SNHLY, CDR2 FYNNEI. Single viable CD3+CD4+CD8-CD45RO+ cells were sorted as the memory CD4+ T cells. After thawing, CD4+ T cells were positively selected. Sample: memory CD4+ T cells from blood. This TCR was recovered from an adult in good health and CMV-seronegative. The rearrangement uses TRBV2 and TRBJ2-3, with D tentatively TRBD2 (5 bases). The CDR3 DNA sequence: TGTGCTACCGCCCCAGAGGGAGATACGCAGTATTTT. Its translation is CATAPEGDTQYF.